The next 27 T cell receptor beta chains were all read from a single sample in a study of T cells in Graves' hyperthyroidism and ophthalmopathy. TCR beta CDR3 region amplification was performed from RNA transcripts. In the first-round RT-PCR of the TCR CDR3, the HTBI primer set was used. TCRdb recomputed calls from the multiplex PCR reads with MiXCR, one row per CDR3 protein. The sample shows more than 250,000 distinct CDR3 sequences, roughly 15% of them seen only once. The sample taken for sequencing was blood. The origin of the receptors is a woman in her 50s with Graves' hyperthyroidism that later progressed to Graves' ophthalmopathy.

The V gene is TRBV6-1, the J gene TRBJ1-5; D might be TRBD1 (5 bases). CDR3 size: 15 residues. The germline CDR1 and CDR2 sequences are MNHNS and SASEGT. With 5 bases removed from V and 1 base from J, the gap between germline ends came to 12 bases. CDR3 DNA: TGTGCCAGCAGTCGGGACGGAGGAAGCAATCAGCCCCAGCATTTT. Translation: CASSRDGGSNQPQHF.

This clonotype was seen more than once but under ten times. This chain links TRBV12-3 or TRBV12-4 with TRBJ1-6; D gene uncertain. V was pared by 3 bases and J by 14 bases, with 11 bases between. The CDR3 runs 12 residues. The CDR3 sequence is CASSFRNAALHF. The CDR3 region has the DNA TGTGCCAGCAGTTTTAGAAACGCAGCCCTCCACTTT.

This clonotype was recorded many times. The chain has TRBV2 and TRBJ1-6; 9 nucleotides agree with TRBD1. Trimming cost V 3 bases and J 9 bases; bases outside gene matches: 9. The CDR3 spans 16 residues. The germline V gene encodes CDR1 SNHLY and CDR2 FYNNEI. The CDR3 reads CASSDLTGGLGSPLHF. As DNA, the CDR3 is TGTGCCAGCAGTGATCTTACAGGGGGCCTGGGTTCACCCCTCCACTTT.

This clonotype was seen repeatedly, ten times or more. The rearrangement links TRBV5-1 to TRBJ1-4; D remains unclear. The CDR3 totals 16 residues. Trimming took 1 base from V and 0 from J, leaving 10 bases between them. Germline V gives CDR1 SGHRS, CDR2 YFSETQ. The DNA for the CDR3 is TGCGCCAGCAGCTTGCAGTTACTTGCAACTAATGAAAAACTGTTTTTT. Translated: CASSLQLLATNEKLFF.

The chain is built from TRBV7-8 and TRBJ1-5; weak D call: TRBD1 (5 bases). CDR3 length: 17 residues. Germline V lookup: CDR1 SGHVS, CDR2 FQNEAQ. V shed 1 base and J shed 1 base, with 14 bases lying between them. Here the CDR3 reads CASSLDAGGGSNQPQHF. CDR3 coding DNA: TGTGCCAGCAGCTTAGACGCGGGGGGGGGAAGCAATCAGCCCCAGCATTTT.

This clonotype appeared many times. The chain has TRBV7-2 and TRBJ1-4; D call uncertain. The CDR3 is 12 residues long. Germline V CDR1 and CDR2: SGHTA, FQGNSA. V was clipped by 6 bases and J by 8 bases, with 10 bases between them. The CDR3 DNA reads as TGTGCCAGCAGGGAGGAACAGGAAAAACTGTTTTTT. It encodes CASREEQEKLFF.

This clonotype was counted many times. The chain has TRBV29-1 and TRBJ1-1, with D possibly being TRBD1 (5 bases). V was pared by 0 bases and J by 13 bases, with 18 bases between. This CDR3 contains 13 residues. The V gene's germline CDR1 is SQVTM and CDR2 ANQGSEA. The CDR3, as DNA: TGCAGCGTTGAAGACGGACAAGGATCACAGGATTTCTTT. Amino acids: CSVEDGQGSQDFF.

The chain is built from TRBV20-1 and TRBJ2-1, with D possibly being TRBD1 (6 bases). The CDR3 is 14 residues long. V shed 0 bases and J shed 4 bases, with 10 bases lying between them. Germline-derived CDR1 and CDR2 are DFQATT and SNEGSKA (reference sequence). The CDR3 protein is CSARDGQPYNEQFF. The CDR3 bases are TGCAGTGCTAGAGACGGACAGCCTTACAATGAGCAGTTCTTC.

At least ten counts were recorded for this clonotype. The V and J genes are TRBV28 and TRBJ1-1; D uncertain. This CDR3 spans 14 amino acids. Germline CDR1 and CDR2: MDHEN and SYDVKM. Trimming removed 3 bases from V and 2 bases from J, with 10 bases in between. The CDR3: CASSFVRRNTEAFF. The CDR3 DNA sequence: TGTGCCAGCAGTTTCGTCAGGAGAAACACTGAAGCTTTCTTT.

This clonotype was detected many times. The chain carries TRBV6-1 and TRBJ2-1, with D perhaps matching TRBD2 (5 bases). Germline assignment: CDR1 MNHNS and CDR2 SASEGT. CDR3 length: 13 residues. V dropped 5 bases and J dropped 5 bases, with 10 bases sitting between them. The CDR3 loop is CASSPLRDNEQFF. The CDR3 nucleotides read TGTGCCAGCAGTCCTTTGAGGGACAATGAGCAGTTCTTC.

Many counts were recorded for this clonotype. The V gene is TRBV28, the J gene TRBJ1-1; tentative D call: TRBD1 (5 bases). Germline lookup yields CDR1 MDHEN and CDR2 SYDVKM. The CDR3 extends over 14 amino acids. V lost 2 bases to trimming and J lost 4 bases, with 11 bases between them. In DNA form, the CDR3 reads TGTGCCAGCAGTTTAGCCAGGGAGTCCACTGAAGCTTTCTTT. This translates into CASSLARESTEAFF. Combining the CDR3 with reference TRBV28 and TRBJ1-1 gives the whole variable domain DVKVTQSSRYLVKRTGEKVFLECVQDMDHENMFWYRQDPGLGLRLIYFSYDVKMKEKGDIPEGYSVSREKKERFSLILESASTNQTSMYLCASSLARESTEAFFGQGTRLTVV.

This clonotype was seen repeatedly, ten times or more. This chain links TRBV2 with TRBJ2-7, with 7 bases lining up with TRBD2. Losses at the gene ends were 6 bases for V and 3 bases for J; bases not matched to a gene: 2. The CDR3 contains 12 residues. Germline V gene data show CDR1 as SNHLY and CDR2 as FYNNEI. The CDR3 DNA is TGTGCCAGCAGGGGGGGGGACTACGAGCAGTACTTC. The encoded protein is CASRGGDYEQYF.

This clonotype was found many times. This chain connects TRBV7-2 to TRBJ2-1; no firm D call. This CDR3 spans 13 amino acids. Germline CDR1 is SGHTA and CDR2 is FQGNSA. V was pared by 4 bases and J by 5 bases, with 9 bases between. Here the CDR3 DNA reads TGTGCCAGCAGCTCGCTTAGGGACAATGAGCAGTTCTTC. Protein: CASSSLRDNEQFF.

Ten or more counts support this clonotype. The rearrangement links TRBV11-2 to TRBJ1-2; D is unclear. Per germline, CDR1 SGHAT and CDR2 FQNNGV. The CDR3 consists of 13 residues. V gave up 2 bases and J gave up 10 bases, with 14 bases separating them. The CDR3 here is CASSLFGSRVYTF. Written as DNA, the CDR3 is TGTGCCAGCAGCTTATTCGGGTCCCGAGTCTACACCTTC.

The chain is built from TRBV5-5 and TRBJ2-2, with D possibly being TRBD1 (5 bases). The CDR3 loop spans 13 amino acids. Germline V gene data show CDR1 as SGHKS and CDR2 as YYEKEE (reference sequence). V was trimmed by 4 bases and J by 5 bases, leaving 9 bases between them. The CDR3 spells CASSPRQTGELFF. For the CDR3, the DNA is TGTGCCAGCAGCCCTCGACAGACCGGGGAGCTGTTTTTT.

The count of this clonotype is one. V is TRBV7-6 and J is TRBJ2-2, with TRBD2 matching over 13 bases. Trimming removed 4 bases from V and 6 bases from J; junction bases left unmatched: 2. This CDR3 has 15 residues. The V gene's germline CDR1 is SGHVS and CDR2 FNYEAQ. The CDR3 is CASSWTSGSSGELFF. For the CDR3, the DNA is TGTGCCAGCAGCTGGACTAGCGGGAGCTCCGGGGAGCTGTTTTTT.

The chain recombines TRBV7-9 with TRBJ2-7, with 7 nucleotides matching TRBD1. This CDR3 has 14 amino acids. V was pared by 5 bases and J by 2 bases, with 6 bases of the junction left unmatched. Germline CDR1 and CDR2: SEHNR and FQNEAQ (reference sequence). CDR3 DNA: TGTGCCAGCAGCCTCGTCGGACAGGCCTACGAGCAGTACTTC. This codes for CASSLVGQAYEQYF.

This chain joins TRBV5-1 and TRBJ1-1; D is unclear. V was cut by 0 bases and J by 5 bases, with 8 bases left in between. Germline V gene data show CDR1 as SGHRS and CDR2 as YFSETQ. This CDR3 spans 13 amino acids. CDR3 sequence (DNA): TGCGCCAGCAGCTTGGTTCCATCTACTGAAGCTTTCTTT. Amino acids: CASSLVPSTEAFF.

V gene TRBV20-1 combines with J gene TRBJ1-3, with 7 bases lining up with TRBD1. CDR3 length: 13 amino acids. Germline V gene sequence: CDR1 DFQATT, CDR2 SNEGSKA (reference sequence). The J segment lost 4 bases and the V segment lost 5 bases, leaving 5 bases of the junction unmatched. CDR3 bases: TGCAGTGCTCACAGGGGTGGAGGAAACACCATATATTTT. Protein product: CSAHRGGGNTIYF.

In DNA form, the CDR3 reads TGTGCCAGCCACGGGGACAGCAGATACGAGCAGTACTTC. Encoded protein: CASHGDSRYEQYF. The V gene is TRBV18, the J gene TRBJ2-7; 7 bases map to TRBD1. Losses at the gene ends were 8 bases for V and 4 bases for J; bases not matched to a gene: 8. Germline V gives CDR1 KGHSH, CDR2 LQKENI. The CDR3 spans 13 residues.

This CDR3 reads CASSLASAGEEETQYF. CDR3 DNA: TGTGCCAGCAGCTTGGCCTCGGCAGGGGAAGAAGAGACCCAGTACTTC. The chain combines TRBV5-6 with TRBJ2-5; possibly TRBD1 for D (6 bases). CDR1 and CDR2 from the germline V gene are SGHDT and YYEEEE. The V end was cut by 0 bases, the J end by 3 bases, with 15 bases between. This CDR3 comprises 16 residues.

This clonotype has at least ten counts. The chain employs TRBV27 and TRBJ1-2, with a weak D call TRBD1 (6 bases). The CDR3 totals 15 residues. V shed 1 base and J shed 8 bases, with 17 bases lying between them. The germline V gene encodes CDR1 MNHEY and CDR2 SMNVEV (reference sequence). The CDR3 DNA reads TGTGCCAGCAGTTTATTTCGCCACAAGACAGGCGGCTACACCTTC. Its protein is CASSLFRHKTGGYTF.

This clonotype was counted at least ten times. This rearrangement joins TRBV2 to TRBJ2-6; TRBD1 is a possible D gene (6 bases). The length of the CDR3 is 14 residues. Trimming took 7 bases from V and 2 from J, leaving 9 bases between them. Looked up from germline, CDR1 is SNHLY and CDR2 is FYNNEI. The CDR3 reads CASKGVPGANVLTF. In DNA form, the CDR3 reads TGTGCCAGCAAGGGGGTGCCTGGGGCCAACGTCCTGACTTTC.

This clonotype was counted many times. The CDR3 DNA follows: TGCAGTGCGCCGAGAGGCTACACCTTC. Protein product: CSAPRGYTF. The chain links TRBV20-1 to TRBJ1-2; unclear D gene. Germline loops: CDR1 DFQATT, CDR2 SNEGSKA (reference sequence). This CDR3 spans 9 amino acids. With 6 bases removed from V and 8 bases from J, the gap between germline ends came to 7 bases.

This clonotype occurred a few times. The V and J genes are TRBV7-2 and TRBJ2-6, with D uncertain. The CDR3 consists of 15 residues. CDR1 SGHTA and CDR2 FQGNSA come from the germline V gene. V was trimmed by 6 bases and J by 2 bases, leaving 11 bases between them. The CDR3 DNA sequence: TGTGCCAGCAGACCACGTGGAACTGGGGCCAACGTCCTGACTTTC. It codes for CASRPRGTGANVLTF. Variable domain in full (rest from reference TRBV7-2 and TRBJ2-6): GAGVSQSPSNKVTEKGKDVELRCDPISGHTALYWYRQSLGQGLEFLIYFQGNSAPDKSGLPSDRFSAERTGGSVSTLTIQRTQQEDSAVYLCASRPRGTGANVLTFGAGSRLTVL.

V usage is TRBV20-1 and J usage is TRBJ2-7; D gene unclear. This CDR3 contains 14 residues. In germline, CDR1 is DFQATT, CDR2 SNEGSKA (reference sequence). Trimming took 3 bases from V and 4 from J, leaving 16 bases between them. CDR3 sequence: CSASIPRSKYEQYF. Here the CDR3 DNA reads TGCAGTGCTAGTATTCCCCGGAGTAAGTACGAGCAGTACTTC.

This clonotype was counted ten times or more. V gene TRBV6-1 combines with J gene TRBJ2-3; tentative D call: TRBD2 (6 bases). CDR1 and CDR2 from the germline V gene are MNHNS and SASEGT. This CDR3 region has 13 residues. V was pared by 8 bases and J by 0 bases, with 9 bases between. DNA of the CDR3: TGTGCCAGCGGCGGGGCTAGCACAGATACGCAGTATTTT. This codes for CASGGASTDTQYF.